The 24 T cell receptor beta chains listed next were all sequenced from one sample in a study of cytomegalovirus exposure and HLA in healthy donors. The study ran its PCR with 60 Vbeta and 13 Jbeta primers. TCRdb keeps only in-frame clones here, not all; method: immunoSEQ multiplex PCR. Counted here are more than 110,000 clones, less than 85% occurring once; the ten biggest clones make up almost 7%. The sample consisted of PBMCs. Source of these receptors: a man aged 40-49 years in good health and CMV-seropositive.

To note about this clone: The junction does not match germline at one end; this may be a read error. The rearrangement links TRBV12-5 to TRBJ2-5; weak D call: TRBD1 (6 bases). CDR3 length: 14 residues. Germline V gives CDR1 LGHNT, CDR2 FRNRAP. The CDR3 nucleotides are TGTGCTAGTGGTTTTAGAGGACAGCAAGGGACCCAGTACTTC. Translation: CASGFRGQQGTQYF.

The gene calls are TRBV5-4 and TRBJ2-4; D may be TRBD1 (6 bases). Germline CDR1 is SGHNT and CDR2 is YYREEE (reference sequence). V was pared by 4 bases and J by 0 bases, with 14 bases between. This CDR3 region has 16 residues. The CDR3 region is CASSRTVDEAKNIQYF. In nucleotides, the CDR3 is TGTGCCAGCAGCCGGACAGTCGATGAAGCCAAAAACATTCAGTACTTC.

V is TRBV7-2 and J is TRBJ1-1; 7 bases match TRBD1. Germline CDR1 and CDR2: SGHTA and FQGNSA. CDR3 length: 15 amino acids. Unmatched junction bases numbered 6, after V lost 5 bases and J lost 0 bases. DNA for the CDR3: TGTGCCAGCAGCCTATGGACAGGAATGAACACTGAAGCTTTCTTT. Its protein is CASSLWTGMNTEAFF.

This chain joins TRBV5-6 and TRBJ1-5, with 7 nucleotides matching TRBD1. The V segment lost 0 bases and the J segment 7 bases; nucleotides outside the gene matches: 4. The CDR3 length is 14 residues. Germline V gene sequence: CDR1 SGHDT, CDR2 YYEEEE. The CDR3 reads CASSLARGEQPQHF. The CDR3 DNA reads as TGTGCCAGCAGCTTGGCCAGGGGGGAGCAGCCCCAGCATTTT.

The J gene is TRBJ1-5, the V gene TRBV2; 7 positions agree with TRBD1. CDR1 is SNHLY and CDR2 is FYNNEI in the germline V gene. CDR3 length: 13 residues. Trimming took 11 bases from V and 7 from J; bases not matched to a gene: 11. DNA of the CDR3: TGTGCCGGAAAGGGGGCGCCGGGACAGCCCCAGCATTTT. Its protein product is CAGKGAPGQPQHF.

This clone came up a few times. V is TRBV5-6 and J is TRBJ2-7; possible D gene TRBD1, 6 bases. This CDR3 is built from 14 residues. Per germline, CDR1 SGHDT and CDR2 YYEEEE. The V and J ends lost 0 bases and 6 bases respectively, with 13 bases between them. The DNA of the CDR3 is TGTGCCAGCAGCTTGGAACAGGGAATGCGCGAGCAGTACTTC. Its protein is CASSLEQGMREQYF.

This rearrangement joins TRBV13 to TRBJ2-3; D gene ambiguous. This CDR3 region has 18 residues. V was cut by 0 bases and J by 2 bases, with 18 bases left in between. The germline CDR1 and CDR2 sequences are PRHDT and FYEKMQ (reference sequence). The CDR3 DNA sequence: TGTGCCAGCAGCTTAGGCCTTCCTGGCAGGCTATCCACAGATACGCAGTATTTT. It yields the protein CASSLGLPGRLSTDTQYF.

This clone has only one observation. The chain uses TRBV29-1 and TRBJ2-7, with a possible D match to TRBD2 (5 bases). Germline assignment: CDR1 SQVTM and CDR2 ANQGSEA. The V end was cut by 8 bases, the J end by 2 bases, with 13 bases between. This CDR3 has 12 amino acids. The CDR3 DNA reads TGCAGCTGGAGGACCGATACCTACGAGCAGTACTTC. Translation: CSWRTDTYEQYF.

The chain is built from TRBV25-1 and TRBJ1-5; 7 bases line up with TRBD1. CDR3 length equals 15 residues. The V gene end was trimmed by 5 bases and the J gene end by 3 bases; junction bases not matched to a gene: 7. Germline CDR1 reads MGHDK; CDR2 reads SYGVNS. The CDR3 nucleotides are TGTGCCAGCAGTCCCGGGACAGCCTACAATCAGCCCCAGCATTTT. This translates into CASSPGTAYNQPQHF. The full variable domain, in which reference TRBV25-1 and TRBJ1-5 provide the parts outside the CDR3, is EADIYQTPRYLVIGTGKKITLECSQTMGHDKMYWYQQDPGMELHLIHYSYGVNSTEKGDLSSESTVSRIRTEHFPLTLESARPSHTSQYLCASSPGTAYNQPQHFGDGTRLSIL.

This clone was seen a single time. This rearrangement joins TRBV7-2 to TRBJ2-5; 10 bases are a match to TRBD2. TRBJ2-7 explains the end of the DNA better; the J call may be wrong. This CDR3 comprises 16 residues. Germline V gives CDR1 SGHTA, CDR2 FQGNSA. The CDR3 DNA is TGTGCCAGCAGCTTAGGCGGAGCGGGGGGGACATACGAGCAGTACTTC. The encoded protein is CASSLGGAGGTYEQYF.

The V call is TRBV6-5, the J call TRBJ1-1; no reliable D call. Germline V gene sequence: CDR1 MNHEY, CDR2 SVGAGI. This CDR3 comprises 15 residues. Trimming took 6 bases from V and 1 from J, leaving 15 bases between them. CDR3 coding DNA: TGTGCCAGCAGATCCCCTGGAGCAAGGAACACTGAAGCTTTCTTT. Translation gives CASRSPGARNTEAFF.

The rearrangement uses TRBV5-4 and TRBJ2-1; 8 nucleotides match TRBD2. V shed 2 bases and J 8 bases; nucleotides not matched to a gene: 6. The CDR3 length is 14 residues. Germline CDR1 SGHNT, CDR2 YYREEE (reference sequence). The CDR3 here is CASSFPGLVHEQFF. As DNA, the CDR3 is TGTGCCAGCAGCTTTCCGGGACTAGTTCATGAGCAGTTCTTC.

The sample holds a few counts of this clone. The CDR3, as DNA: TGTGCCAGCTCATCAGACAGGGTTAGCTATGGCTACACCTTC. Translation gives CASSSDRVSYGYTF. The J gene is TRBJ1-2, the V gene TRBV18, with 7 bases identical to TRBD1. Germline V gives CDR1 KGHSH, CDR2 LQKENI. The J segment lost 4 bases and the V segment lost 5 bases, leaving 7 bases of the junction unmatched. The CDR3 runs to 14 residues.

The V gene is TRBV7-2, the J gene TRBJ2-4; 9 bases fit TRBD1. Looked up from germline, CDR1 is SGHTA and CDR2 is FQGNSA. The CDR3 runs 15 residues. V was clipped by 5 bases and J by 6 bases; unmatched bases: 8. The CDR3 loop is CASSIPDRGGNIQYF. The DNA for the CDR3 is TGTGCCAGCAGCATACCGGACAGGGGCGGAAACATTCAGTACTTC.

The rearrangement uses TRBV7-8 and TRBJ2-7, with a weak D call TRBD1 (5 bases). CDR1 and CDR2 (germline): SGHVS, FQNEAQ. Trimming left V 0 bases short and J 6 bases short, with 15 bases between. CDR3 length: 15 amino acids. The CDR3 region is CASSLALGASLEQYF. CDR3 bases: TGTGCCAGCAGCTTAGCGCTAGGGGCCAGCCTCGAGCAGTACTTC.

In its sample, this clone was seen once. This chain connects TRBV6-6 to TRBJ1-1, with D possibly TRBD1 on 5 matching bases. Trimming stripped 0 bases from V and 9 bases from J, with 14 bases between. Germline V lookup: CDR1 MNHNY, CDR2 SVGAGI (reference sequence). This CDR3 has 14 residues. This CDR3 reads CASSYSTRGDQAFF. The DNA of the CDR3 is TGTGCCAGCAGTTACTCGACTCGCGGGGACCAAGCTTTCTTT.

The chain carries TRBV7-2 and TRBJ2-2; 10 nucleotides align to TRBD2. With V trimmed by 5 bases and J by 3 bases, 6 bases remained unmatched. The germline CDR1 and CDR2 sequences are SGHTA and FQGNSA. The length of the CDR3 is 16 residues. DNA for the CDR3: TGTGCCAGCAGCCCGAGGACTAGCGGATACACCGGGGAGCTGTTTTTT. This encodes CASSPRTSGYTGELFF.

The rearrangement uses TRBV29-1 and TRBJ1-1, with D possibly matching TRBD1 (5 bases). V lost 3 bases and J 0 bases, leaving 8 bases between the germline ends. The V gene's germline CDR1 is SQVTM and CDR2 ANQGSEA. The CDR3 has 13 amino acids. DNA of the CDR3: TGCAGCGTTGATAGGGGTTTGAACACTGAAGCTTTCTTT. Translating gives CSVDRGLNTEAFF.

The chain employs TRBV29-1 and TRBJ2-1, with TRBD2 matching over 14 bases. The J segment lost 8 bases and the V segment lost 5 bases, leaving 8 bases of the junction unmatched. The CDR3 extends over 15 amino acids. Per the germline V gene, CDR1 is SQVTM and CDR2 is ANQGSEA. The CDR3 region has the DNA TGCAGCGTTCGTCGCGGGACTAGCGGGAGTTATGAGCAGTTCTTC. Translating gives CSVRRGTSGSYEQFF.

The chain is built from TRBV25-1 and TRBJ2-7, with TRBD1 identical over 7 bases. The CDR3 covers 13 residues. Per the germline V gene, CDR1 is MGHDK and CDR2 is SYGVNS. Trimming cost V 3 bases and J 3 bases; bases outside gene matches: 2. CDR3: CASSDRGNYEQYF. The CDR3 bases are TGTGCCAGCAGTGACAGGGGGAACTACGAGCAGTACTTC.

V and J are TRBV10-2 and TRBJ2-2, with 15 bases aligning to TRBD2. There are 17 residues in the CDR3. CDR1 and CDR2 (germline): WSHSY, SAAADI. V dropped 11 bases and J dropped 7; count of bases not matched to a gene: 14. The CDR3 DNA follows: TGCGCCCTCATAAAGGGACTAGCGGGGGGAACGAACGGGGAGCTGTTTTTT. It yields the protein CALIKGLAGGTNGELFF.

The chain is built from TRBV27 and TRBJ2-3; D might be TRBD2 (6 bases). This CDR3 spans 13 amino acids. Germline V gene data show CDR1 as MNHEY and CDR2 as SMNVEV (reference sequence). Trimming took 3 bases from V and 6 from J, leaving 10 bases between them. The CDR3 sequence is CASSFDGRDTQYF. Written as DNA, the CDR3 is TGTGCCAGCAGTTTCGATGGGAGGGATACGCAGTATTTT.

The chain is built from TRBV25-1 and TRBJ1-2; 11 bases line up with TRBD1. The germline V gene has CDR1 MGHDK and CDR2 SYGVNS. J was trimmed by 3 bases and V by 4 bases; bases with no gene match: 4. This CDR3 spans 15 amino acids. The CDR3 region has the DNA TGTGCCAGCAGTGGCCGGGACAGGGGGGACTATGGCTACACCTTC. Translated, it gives CASSGRDRGDYGYTF.

In DNA, the CDR3 is TGTGCCAGCTCACCACCGGGGGGGGCGCGGAACACTGAAGCTTTCTTT. Amino acids: CASSPPGGARNTEAFF. The chain links TRBV18 to TRBJ1-1, with a weak D call TRBD1 (6 bases). This CDR3 has 16 residues. CDR1 is KGHSH, CDR2 LQKENI, per germline. V dropped 0 bases and J dropped 1 base, with 12 bases sitting between them.